A single T cell receptor (beta chain) is shown here with its context. This sample is part of a study of T cell responses to AZD1222 COVID-19 vaccine. Germline V lookup: CDR1 SGHRS, CDR2 YFSETQ. V shed 4 bases and J 0 bases; nucleotides not matched to a gene: 9. The CDR3 consists of 16 residues. Clones were read by immunoSEQ multiplex PCR, and TCRdb kept only the in-frame ones, dropping some. This sample carries about 210,000 clones, 80% to 95% of them seen once, and the ten largest clones take 1% to 1.5%. This TCR came from an adult in good health. The gene calls are TRBV5-1 and TRBJ1-2; 7 nucleotides agree with TRBD1. Sequencing was performed on peripheral blood, taken on day 0 of AZD1222 vaccination. The CDR3 region has the DNA TGCGCCAGCAGCCGTTCTGAGGACAGGACTAACTATGGCTACACCTTC. Its protein is CASSRSEDRTNYGYTF.